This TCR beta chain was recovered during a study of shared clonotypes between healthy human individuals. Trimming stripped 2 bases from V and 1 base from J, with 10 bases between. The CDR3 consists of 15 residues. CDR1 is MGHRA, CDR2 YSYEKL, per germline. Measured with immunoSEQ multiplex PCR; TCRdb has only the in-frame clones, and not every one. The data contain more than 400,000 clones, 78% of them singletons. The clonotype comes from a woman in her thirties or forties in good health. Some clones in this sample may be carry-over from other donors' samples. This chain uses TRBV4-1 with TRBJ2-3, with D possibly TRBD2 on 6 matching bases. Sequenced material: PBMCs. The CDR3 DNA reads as TGCGCCAGCAGCCAAAGGTCTAGCGGCACAGATACGCAGTATTTT. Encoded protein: CASSQRSSGTDTQYF.